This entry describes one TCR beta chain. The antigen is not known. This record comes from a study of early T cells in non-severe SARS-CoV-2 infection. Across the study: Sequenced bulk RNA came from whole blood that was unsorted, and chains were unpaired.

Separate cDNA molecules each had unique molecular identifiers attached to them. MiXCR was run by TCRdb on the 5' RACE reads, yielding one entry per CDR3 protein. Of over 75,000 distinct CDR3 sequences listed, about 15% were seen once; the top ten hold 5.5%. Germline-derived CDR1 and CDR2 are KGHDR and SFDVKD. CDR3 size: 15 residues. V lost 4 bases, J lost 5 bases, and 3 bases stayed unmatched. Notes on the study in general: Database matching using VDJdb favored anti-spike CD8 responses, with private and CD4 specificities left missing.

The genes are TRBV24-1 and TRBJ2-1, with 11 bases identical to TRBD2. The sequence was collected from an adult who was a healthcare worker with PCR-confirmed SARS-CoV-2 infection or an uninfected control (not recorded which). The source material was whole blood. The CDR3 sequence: CATSDPTSGDNEQFF. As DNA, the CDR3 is TGTGCCACCAGTGACCCGACTAGCGGGGACAATGAGCAGTTCTTC.